What follows describes a single T cell receptor (beta chain). Its antigen is as yet unknown. This sample is part of a study of cytomegalovirus exposure and HLA in healthy donors. Study information: Samples from HLA-typed donors yielded approximately 80 million unique TCRs in an early data release.

The germline gives CDR1 SGHVS, CDR2 FNYEAQ. V was clipped by 5 bases and J by 4 bases; unmatched bases: 11. The CDR3 is made up of 16 amino acids. The primer mix had 60 Vbeta and 13 Jbeta primers. Sequencing used immunoSEQ multiplex PCR; TCRdb keeps in-frame clones, though not all of them. The table lists some 96,000 clones, approximately 78% of them singletons. Findings and limits, study-wide: Later work found most CMV-associated TCR beta chains apparently HLA-restricted. The productive fraction for most TCR beta V segments was about 87% or about 30% in an earlier analysis. Researchers catalogued about 150 TCR beta chains as cytomegalovirus-associated.

This TCR came from a woman aged 55-70 years in good health and CMV-seronegative. The sample taken for sequencing was PBMCs. The genes are TRBV7-6 and TRBJ1-1, with 9 bases identical to TRBD1. CDR3 bases: TGTGCCAGCAGCCCATATACAGGGGGCGCAGGCACTGAAGCTTTCTTT. As protein: CASSPYTGGAGTEAFF.